This TCR beta chain emerged from a study of blood T cell repertoires in COVID-19. The V gene's germline CDR1 is ENHRY and CDR2 SYGVKD. V was shortened by 0 bases and J by 4 bases, with 6 bases between the two germline ends. The CDR3 covers 13 residues. As for this clone: The same CDR3 is also encoded by other DNA sequences in this sample.

Original analysis: It was from reference gene primer amplification that nucleated cell counts were estimated. Generated by immunoSEQ multiplex PCR, the TCRdb table keeps only in-frame clones and is missing some. V, J and clone size are taken as reported in that table, and D and trimming were inferred from the DNA itself. Of under 300,000 clones in the sample, 70% to 90% are singletons; the top ten hold 11%. The source is a woman in her 70s with acute or convalescent COVID-19. This chain links TRBV10-3 with TRBJ2-5; no definite D call. Sequencing was done on a sample of peripheral blood. CDR3 DNA sequence: TGTGCCATCAGTGAGTCGCCGGGAGAGACCCAGTACTTC. Protein product: CAISESPGETQYF.